These T cell receptor beta chains were read from a single sample in a study of blood T cell repertoires in COVID-19. The repertoire was sequenced with immunoSEQ multiplex PCR; TCRdb's copy has only in-frame clones and lacks some. There are hundreds of thousands of clones in the sample; 87% occur only once, and about 8.9% lies in the top ten. Sequencing was performed on PBMCs or T cells enriched from blood (not recorded which). The receptors were sampled from a woman aged 18-35 years who had recovered from COVID-19. Each CDR3 is given with its conserved first and last residue. D genes are given only for firm matches.

v_gene	j_gene	d_gene	CDR3aa
TRBV19	TRBJ2-3	NA	CASSIHQGPTDTQYF
TRBV27	TRBJ1-2	NA	CAVGAANYGYTF
TRBV6-5	TRBJ2-5	TRBD1	CASSYSTGRETQYF
TRBV29-1	TRBJ2-1	TRBD2	CSVGPSGGAGYNEQFF
TRBV3-1/TRBV3-2	TRBJ2-3	TRBD2	CASSQKRSSGHTDTQYF
TRBV15	TRBJ2-1	TRBD2	CATSLYALAGDEQFF
TRBV7-8	TRBJ1-1	TRBD1	CASSIQGQGTEAFF
TRBV7-8	TRBJ2-5	NA	CASSRRSEETQYF
TRBV7-3	TRBJ2-1	TRBD2	CASSPTSGGAEQFF
TRBV5-4	TRBJ2-3	TRBD2	CASSERLAGNADTQYF
TRBV13	TRBJ1-3	TRBD1	CASRTPRGVETGGNTIYF
TRBV19	TRBJ1-5	TRBD1	CASSGGGGVGQPQHF
TRBV5-4	TRBJ2-1	TRBD2	CASSWIPGLAVRRLEQFF
TRBV20-1	TRBJ2-3	TRBD2	CSARGDSYQYF
TRBV28	TRBJ1-5	NA	CASSPLNQPQHF
TRBV5-5	TRBJ2-2	NA	CASSPVSATRRGGELFF
TRBV18	TRBJ2-3	NA	CASSPSGRVTRGTQYF
TRBV6-5	TRBJ1-2	NA	CASSRGGRSYGYTF
TRBV28	TRBJ2-6	NA	CASSPPSGANVLTF
TRBV7-2	TRBJ1-6	TRBD1	CASSFRQGDSPLHF
TRBV4-1	TRBJ1-2	NA	CASSQDITGRYGYTF
TRBV24-1	TRBJ1-2	NA	CATSGAEYAGGYTF
TRBV28	TRBJ1-2	NA	CASSPSGRGYTF
TRBV19	TRBJ2-2	TRBD2	CASSVKTSGTGELFF
TRBV4-3	TRBJ1-1	NA	CASSQVAGFDTEAFF
TRBV5-6	TRBJ2-2	NA	CASSLVLNTGELFF
TRBV12-5	TRBJ2-7	NA	CASGLSDSGQASTCYYEQYF
TRBV7-3	TRBJ2-3	TRBD2	CASSLNWMLAGLGDTQYF